What follows describes a single TCR beta chain. This specimen comes from a study of blood T cells in healthy people across ages. The authors ran a second PCR of 7 to 11 cycles using a sample-barcoded 5' primer and a J-beta primer mix. TCRdb analysed the 5' RACE reads with MiXCR anew, one entry per CDR3 protein. Here the sample spans 1.8 million or so distinct CDR3 sequences, around 42% being singletons. This CDR3 is 18 amino acids long. The V segment lost 0 bases and the J segment 4 bases; nucleotides outside the gene matches: 10. Germline V CDR1 and CDR2: LGHNA, YNFKEQ. The chain employs TRBV4-2 and TRBJ2-5; TRBD1 aligns across 11 bases. Sequenced material: blood. The TCR was taken from a human donor in good health. The CDR3 DNA sequence: TGTGCCAGCAGCCAAGATGTATCAGGACAGGGGGCCGGAGAGACCCAGTACTTC. Its protein is CASSQDVSGQGAGETQYF.